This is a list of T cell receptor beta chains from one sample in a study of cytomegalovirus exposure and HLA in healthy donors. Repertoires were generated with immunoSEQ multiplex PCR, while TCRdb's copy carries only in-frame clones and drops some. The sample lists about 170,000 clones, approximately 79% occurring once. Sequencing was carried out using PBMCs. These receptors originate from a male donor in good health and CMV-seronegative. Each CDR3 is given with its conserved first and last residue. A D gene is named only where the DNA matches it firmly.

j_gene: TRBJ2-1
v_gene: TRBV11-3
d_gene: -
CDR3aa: CASSLDRGSNYNEQFF
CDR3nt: TGTGCCAGCAGCTTAGATAGGGGATCTAACTACAATGAGCAGTTCTTC

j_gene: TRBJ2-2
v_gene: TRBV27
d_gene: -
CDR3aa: CASSLSRSGELFF
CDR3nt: TGTGCCAGCAGTTTATCGCGGAGCGGGGAGCTGTTTTTT

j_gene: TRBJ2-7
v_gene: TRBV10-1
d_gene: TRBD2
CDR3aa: CASSEAGTGFYEQYF
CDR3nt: TGCGCCAGCAGTGAAGCGGGGACGGGATTCTACGAGCAGTACTTC

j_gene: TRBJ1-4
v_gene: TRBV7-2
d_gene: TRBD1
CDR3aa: CASSYRDSPTDATNEKLFF
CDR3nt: TGTGCCAGCAGCTATCGGGACAGCCCAACCGATGCAACTAATGAAAAACTGTTTTTT

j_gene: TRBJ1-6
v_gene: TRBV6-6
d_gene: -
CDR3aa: CASSPDRLYNSPLHF
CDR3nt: TGTGCCAGCAGCCCCGACAGACTCTATAATTCACCCCTCCACTTT

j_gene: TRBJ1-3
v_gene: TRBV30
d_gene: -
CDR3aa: CAWSLRRTNWGNTIYF
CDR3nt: TGTGCCTGGAGTTTGAGGAGGACGAATTGGGGAAACACCATATATTTT

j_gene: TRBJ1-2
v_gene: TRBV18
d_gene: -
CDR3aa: CASSPAAPASNYGYTF
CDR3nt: TGTGCCAGCTCACCAGCGGCCCCGGCATCTAACTATGGCTACACCTTC

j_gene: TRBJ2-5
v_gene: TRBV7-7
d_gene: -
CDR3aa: CASSLDTRGETQYF
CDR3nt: TGTGCCAGCAGCTTAGACACACGAGGAGAGACCCAGTACTTC

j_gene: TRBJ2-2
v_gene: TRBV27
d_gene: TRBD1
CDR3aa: CASRPGQILPGELFF
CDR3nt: TGTGCCAGCAGACCGGGACAGATACTTCCCGGGGAGCTGTTTTTT

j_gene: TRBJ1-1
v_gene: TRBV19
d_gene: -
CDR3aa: CASSIEGERAFF
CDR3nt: TGTGCCAGTAGTATTGAGGGGGAGCGGGCTTTCTTT